These T cell receptor beta chains were read from a single sample in a study of T cells in localized non-small cell lung cancer. Using immunoSEQ multiplex PCR, the repertoire was profiled, and TCRdb retains in-frame clones only, with some absent. Here the sample spans 90,000 or so clones, about 91% being singletons. Sequencing was performed on peripheral blood, taken before any cancer treatment. The receptors here all came from a man aged 35-75 years with stage I squamous cell lung carcinoma. The CDR3 runs from the conserved cysteine through the conserved F or W. A D gene is named only where the DNA matches it firmly. Clone size, where shown, is once, few, many, or a class for clones that have expanded.

J: TRBJ2-3; V: TRBV4-2; size: -; D: TRBD2; DNA: TGTGCCAGCAGCCAAGGATCAAGCGGGGGGGCCCGAGATACGCAGTATTTT; CDR3: CASSQGSSGGARDTQYF
J: TRBJ1-2; V: TRBV20-1; size: -; D: TRBD1; DNA: TGCAGTGCTGACAGGGTTGGCTACACCTTC; CDR3: CSADRVGYTF
J: TRBJ1-5; V: TRBV5-8; size: -; D: -; DNA: TGTGCCAGCAGCTTGAACAATCAGCCCCAGCATTTT; CDR3: CASSLNNQPQHF
J: TRBJ1-1; V: TRBV6-5; size: once; D: -; DNA: TGTGCCAGCAGAAACTACGGGACTGAAGCTTTCTTT; CDR3: CASRNYGTEAFF
J: TRBJ1-4; V: TRBV5-4; size: -; D: -; DNA: TGTGCCAGCAGCTTGAGGAGGCCGTCGCCTAATGAAAAACTGTTTTTT; CDR3: CASSLRRPSPNEKLFF
J: TRBJ1-5; V: TRBV15; size: -; D: TRBD1; DNA: TGTGCCACCAGCAGAGATCGAGGGACAGGGTTTCAGCCCCAGCATTTT; CDR3: CATSRDRGTGFQPQHF
J: TRBJ2-2; V: TRBV5-1; size: -; D: -; DNA: TGCGCCAGCACGAGTACCGGGGAGCTGTTTTTT; CDR3: CASTSTGELFF
J: TRBJ1-2; V: TRBV19; size: -; D: -; DNA: TGTGCCAGTAGTACCCGGGGCCACTATGGCTACACCTTC; CDR3: CASSTRGHYGYTF
J: TRBJ1-3; V: TRBV6-1; size: -; D: -; DNA: TGTGCCAGCAGTGCGACAGGCATCTCTGGAAACACCATATATTTT; CDR3: CASSATGISGNTIYF
J: TRBJ1-5; V: TRBV27; size: -; D: TRBD1; DNA: TGTGCCAGCAGTAGCTACAGGGGCGGGCAGCCCCAGCATTTT; CDR3: CASSSYRGGQPQHF
J: TRBJ1-4; V: TRBV5-4; size: -; D: -; DNA: TGTGCCAGCAGCTTGGGGGCCCGGGGAGGTGAAAAACTGTTTTTT; CDR3: CASSLGARGGEKLFF
J: TRBJ2-7; V: TRBV5-5; size: -; D: TRBD1; DNA: TGTGCCAGCAGCGCCAGACAGGGCCTGGACGAGCAGTACTTC; CDR3: CASSARQGLDEQYF
J: TRBJ1-2; V: TRBV6-5; size: -; D: -; DNA: TGTGCCAGCAGTTATTCCCCCGGTTTACATGGCTACACCTTC; CDR3: CASSYSPGLHGYTF
J: TRBJ1-2; V: TRBV7-8; size: -; D: -; DNA: TGTGCCAGCAGCTTAGCGTGGACATCTAACTATGGCTACACCTTC; CDR3: CASSLAWTSNYGYTF
J: TRBJ1-1; V: TRBV7-9; size: once; D: TRBD1; DNA: TGTGCCAGCAGCTTAGGGGGTGGACAGGGCGGGAACACTGAAGCTTTCTTT; CDR3: CASSLGGGQGGNTEAFF
J: TRBJ1-2; V: TRBV5-6; size: -; D: -; DNA: TGTGCCAGCAGCTCGTCGGGCCCTCTGGGCTACACCTTC; CDR3: CASSSSGPLGYTF
J: TRBJ2-7; V: TRBV9; size: once; D: TRBD1; DNA: TGTGCCAGCAGCTTTCGTTGGGACAGCGAGCAGTACTTC; CDR3: CASSFRWDSEQYF
J: TRBJ2-2; V: TRBV10-1; size: -; D: TRBD1; DNA: TGCGCCAGCAGTTTGGACAGGGCAGGGACCGGGGAGCTGTTTTTT; CDR3: CASSLDRAGTGELFF
J: TRBJ1-3; V: TRBV18; size: -; D: -; DNA: TGTGCCAGCTCCCAGACACCGAGCTCTGGAAACACCATATATTTT; CDR3: CASSQTPSSGNTIYF
J: TRBJ1-2; V: TRBV6-1; size: -; D: TRBD1; DNA: TGTGCCAGCAGTGAAGGCGGGACAGCCTATGGCTACACCTTC; CDR3: CASSEGGTAYGYTF
J: TRBJ2-5; V: TRBV9; size: -; D: -; DNA: TGTGCCAGCAGCGTAGATTCGGGGGGCCCGGAGACCCAGTACTTC; CDR3: CASSVDSGGPETQYF
J: TRBJ2-3; V: TRBV11-2; size: -; D: TRBD2; DNA: TGTGCCAGCCGCCCAAGCGGGGGAACAGATACGCAGTATTTT; CDR3: CASRPSGGTDTQYF
J: TRBJ1-5; V: TRBV28; size: -; D: -; DNA: TGTGCCAGCAGTTTCTCGGGTCAGCCCCAGCATTTT; CDR3: CASSFSGQPQHF
J: TRBJ1-1; V: TRBV5-5; size: few; D: -; DNA: TGTGCCAGCAGCTTGGTAGGGAGGGCCACTGAAGCTTTCTTT; CDR3: CASSLVGRATEAFF
J: TRBJ2-1; V: TRBV11-3; size: -; D: -; DNA: TGTGCCAGCAGCTTAGAACCGGGGAGCTCCTACAATGAGCAGTTCTTC; CDR3: CASSLEPGSSYNEQFF
J: TRBJ1-4; V: TRBV15; size: -; D: -; DNA: TGTGCCACCAGCAGAGACAGGGGTTGGGATGAAAAACTGTTTTTT; CDR3: CATSRDRGWDEKLFF
J: TRBJ1-5; V: TRBV2; size: -; D: -; DNA: TGTGCCAGCACTTTCCAGGGTGGCAATCAGCCCCAGCATTTT; CDR3: CASTFQGGNQPQHF
J: TRBJ1-4; V: TRBV19; size: -; D: -; DNA: TGTGCCAGTAGTATTTTCGGGGTGGGTGAAAAACTGTTTTTT; CDR3: CASSIFGVGEKLFF
J: TRBJ1-1; V: TRBV7-2; size: -; D: -; DNA: TGTGCCAGCAGCATCAGGTGGGACGGCAACACTGAAGCTTTCTTT; CDR3: CASSIRWDGNTEAFF
J: TRBJ2-7; V: TRBV6-5; size: -; D: -; DNA: TGTGCCAGCAGTTACTCGAAAAACACCTACGAGCAGTACTTC; CDR3: CASSYSKNTYEQYF
J: TRBJ1-5; V: TRBV6-5; size: few; D: -; DNA: TGTGCCAGCAGCTTGGACGGGAGTAGCAATCAGCCCCAGCATTTT; CDR3: CASSLDGSSNQPQHF
J: TRBJ1-2; V: TRBV6-5; size: -; D: -; DNA: TGTGCCAGCAGTCGCGGAGGAGGCTATGGCTACACCTTC; CDR3: CASSRGGGYGYTF
J: TRBJ1-2; V: TRBV7-2; size: -; D: -; DNA: TGTGCCAGCAGTTCAGGAATAAACTATGGCTACACCTTC; CDR3: CASSSGINYGYTF
J: TRBJ1-4; V: TRBV19; size: -; D: -; DNA: TGTGCCAGTAGTATACGCCGAGGCGGAGATAATGAAAAACTGTTTTTT; CDR3: CASSIRRGGDNEKLFF
J: TRBJ2-7; V: TRBV4-3; size: -; D: -; DNA: TGCGCCAGCAGCCACGTACAGGGCCCCTACGAGCAGTACTTC; CDR3: CASSHVQGPYEQYF
J: TRBJ2-3; V: TRBV10-3; size: -; D: TRBD2; DNA: TGTGCCATCAGTGATATAGCGGGGGACGCAGATACGCAGTATTTT; CDR3: CAISDIAGDADTQYF
J: TRBJ1-5; V: TRBV5-6; size: -; D: -; DNA: TGTGCCAGCACTTATGCAGGGAATAGGGGCAATCAGCCCCAGCATTTT; CDR3: CASTYAGNRGNQPQHF
J: TRBJ1-5; V: TRBV5-8; size: once; D: -; DNA: TGTGCCAGCGCCACCGGGACGGGCGCCTATAGCAATCAGCCCCAGCATTTT; CDR3: CASATGTGAYSNQPQHF
J: TRBJ1-5; V: TRBV6-5; size: once; D: -; DNA: TGTGCCAGCAGGAGGGAGGGAGGCAATCAGCCCCAGCATTTT; CDR3: CASRREGGNQPQHF
J: TRBJ1-6; V: TRBV5-5; size: once; D: -; DNA: TGTGCCAGCAGCCCTTACGTGAAGGGGTATTCACCCCTCCACTTT; CDR3: CASSPYVKGYSPLHF
J: TRBJ2-5; V: TRBV5-6; size: -; D: -; DNA: TGTGCCAGCAGCCCTCCAGGGATAGAGGAGACCCAGTACTTC; CDR3: CASSPPGIEETQYF
J: TRBJ1-4; V: TRBV4-3; size: -; D: -; DNA: TGCGCCAGCAGCCAAGATCTCCAGGGAGGAGAAAAACTGTTTTTT; CDR3: CASSQDLQGGEKLFF
J: TRBJ2-1; V: TRBV6-5; size: -; D: -; DNA: TGTGCCAGCGGGGAGAACTACAATGAGCAGTTCTTC; CDR3: CASGENYNEQFF
J: TRBJ2-7; V: TRBV10-1; size: -; D: TRBD1; DNA: TGCGCCAGCAATGAACAGGGGCCACCCTACGAGCAGTACTTC; CDR3: CASNEQGPPYEQYF
J: TRBJ2-1; V: TRBV30; size: -; D: -; DNA: TGTGCCTGGAGTGTTTTCGGCTCCGGAGCTCTTAACTACAATGAGCAGTTCTTC; CDR3: CAWSVFGSGALNYNEQFF
J: TRBJ1-1; V: TRBV27; size: -; D: -; DNA: TGTGCCAGCAGTTTATCGAAGGTTACTGAAGCTTTCTTT; CDR3: CASSLSKVTEAFF